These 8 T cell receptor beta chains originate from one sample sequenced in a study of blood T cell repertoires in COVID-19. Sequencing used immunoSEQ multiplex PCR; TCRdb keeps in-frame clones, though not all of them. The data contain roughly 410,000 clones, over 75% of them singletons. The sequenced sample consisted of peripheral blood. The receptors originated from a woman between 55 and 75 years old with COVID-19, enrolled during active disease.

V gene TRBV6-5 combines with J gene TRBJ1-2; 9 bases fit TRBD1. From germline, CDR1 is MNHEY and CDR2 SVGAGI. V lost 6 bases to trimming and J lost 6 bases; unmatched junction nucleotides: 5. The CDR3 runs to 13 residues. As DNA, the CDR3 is TGTGCCAGCAGCAGACAGGGGGAAGATGGCTACACCTTC. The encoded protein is CASSRQGEDGYTF.

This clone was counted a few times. CDR3 sequence reads: CASSLRGQGSLGANVLTF. CDR3 nucleotides: TGCGCCAGCAGCTTGCGGGGACAGGGCTCCCTGGGGGCCAACGTCCTGACTTTC. V is TRBV5-1 and J is TRBJ2-6; 9 nucleotides match TRBD1. V was clipped by 1 base and J by 4 bases; unmatched bases: 9. The CDR3 spans 18 residues. From germline, CDR1 is SGHRS and CDR2 YFSETQ.

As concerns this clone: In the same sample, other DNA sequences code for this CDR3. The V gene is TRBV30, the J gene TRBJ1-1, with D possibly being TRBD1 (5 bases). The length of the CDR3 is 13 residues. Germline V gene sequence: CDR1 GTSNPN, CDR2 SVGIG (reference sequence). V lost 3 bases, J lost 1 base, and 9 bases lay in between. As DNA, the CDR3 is TGTGCCTGGAGCCGGGACTCGAACACTGAAGCTTTCTTT. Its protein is CAWSRDSNTEAFF.

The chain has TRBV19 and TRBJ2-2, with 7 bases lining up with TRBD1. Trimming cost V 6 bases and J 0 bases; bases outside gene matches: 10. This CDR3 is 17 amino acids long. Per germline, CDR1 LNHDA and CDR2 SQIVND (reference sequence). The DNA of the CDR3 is TGTGCCAGTAGCCGGGACAGTAGAAGTACGAACACCGGGGAGCTGTTTTTT. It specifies CASSRDSRSTNTGELFF.

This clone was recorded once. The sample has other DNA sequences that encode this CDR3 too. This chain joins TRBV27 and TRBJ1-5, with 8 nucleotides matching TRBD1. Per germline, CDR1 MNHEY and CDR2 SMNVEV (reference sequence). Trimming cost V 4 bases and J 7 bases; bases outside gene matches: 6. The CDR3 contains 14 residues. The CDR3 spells CASSSQGARQPQHF. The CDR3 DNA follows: TGTGCCAGCAGTTCCCAGGGGGCCCGGCAGCCCCAGCATTTT.

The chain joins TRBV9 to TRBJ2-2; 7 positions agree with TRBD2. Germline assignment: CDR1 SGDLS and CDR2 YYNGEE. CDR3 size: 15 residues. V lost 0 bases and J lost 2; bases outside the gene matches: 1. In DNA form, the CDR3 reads TGTGCCAGCAGCGTAGGGGAGGGAAACACCGGGGAGCTGTTTTTT. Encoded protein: CASSVGEGNTGELFF.

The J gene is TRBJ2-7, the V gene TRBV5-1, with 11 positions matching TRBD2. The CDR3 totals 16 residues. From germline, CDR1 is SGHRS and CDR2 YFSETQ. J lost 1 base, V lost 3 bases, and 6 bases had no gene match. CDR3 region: CASSSMTSGVSYEQYF. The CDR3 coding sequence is TGCGCCAGCAGCTCCATGACTAGCGGGGTTTCCTACGAGCAGTACTTC.

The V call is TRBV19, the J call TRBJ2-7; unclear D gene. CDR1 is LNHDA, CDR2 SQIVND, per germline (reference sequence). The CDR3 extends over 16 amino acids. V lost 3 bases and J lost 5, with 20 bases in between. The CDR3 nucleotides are TGTGCCAGTAGTATCAGTCAGGCCCTTACTCGCGACGAGCAGTACTTC. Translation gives CASSISQALTRDEQYF.